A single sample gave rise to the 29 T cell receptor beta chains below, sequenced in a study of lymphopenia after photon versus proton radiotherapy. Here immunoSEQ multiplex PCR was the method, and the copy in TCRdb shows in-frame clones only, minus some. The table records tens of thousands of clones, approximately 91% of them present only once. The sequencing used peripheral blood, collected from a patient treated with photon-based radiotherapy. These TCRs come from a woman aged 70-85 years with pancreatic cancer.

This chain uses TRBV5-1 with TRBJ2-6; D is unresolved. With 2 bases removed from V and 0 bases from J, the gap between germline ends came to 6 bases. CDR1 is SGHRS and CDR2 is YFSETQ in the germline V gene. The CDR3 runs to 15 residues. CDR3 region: CASSFQPSGANVLTF. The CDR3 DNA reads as TGCGCCAGCAGCTTTCAACCCTCTGGGGCCAACGTCCTGACTTTC.

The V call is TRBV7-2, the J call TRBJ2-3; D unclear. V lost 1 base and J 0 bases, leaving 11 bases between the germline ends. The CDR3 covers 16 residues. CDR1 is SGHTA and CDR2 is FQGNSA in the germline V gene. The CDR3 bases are TGTGCCAGCAGCTTAGAACGCCAGACTAGCACAGATACGCAGTATTTT. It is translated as CASSLERQTSTDTQYF. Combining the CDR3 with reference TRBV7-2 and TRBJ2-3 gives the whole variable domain GAGVSQSPSNKVTEKGKDVELRCDPISGHTALYWYRQSLGQGLEFLIYFQGNSAPDKSGLPSDRFSAERTGGSVSTLTIQRTQQEDSAVYLCASSLERQTSTDTQYFGPGTRLTVL.

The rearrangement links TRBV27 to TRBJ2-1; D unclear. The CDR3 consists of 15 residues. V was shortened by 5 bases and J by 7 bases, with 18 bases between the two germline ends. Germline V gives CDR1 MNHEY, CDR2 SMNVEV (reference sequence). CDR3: CASSPLGLGLNEQFF. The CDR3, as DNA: TGTGCCAGCAGTCCCCTCGGTCTAGGGTTGAATGAGCAGTTCTTC.

DNA of the CDR3: TGTGCCAGCATCGCCAGGGCTATTAGCTTTGCTTTCTTT. Translated: CASIARAISFAFF. This chain uses TRBV2 with TRBJ1-1; D possibly corresponds to TRBD1 (5 bases). V was clipped by 7 bases and J by 11 bases, with 20 bases between them. This CDR3 has 13 residues. Germline CDR1 reads SNHLY; CDR2 reads FYNNEI.

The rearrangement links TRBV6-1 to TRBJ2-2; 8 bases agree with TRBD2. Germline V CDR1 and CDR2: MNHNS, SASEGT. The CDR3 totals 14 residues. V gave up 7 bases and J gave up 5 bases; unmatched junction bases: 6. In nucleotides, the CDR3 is TGTGCCAGCACCACGGGAGGGGGAACCGGGGAGCTGTTTTTT. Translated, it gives CASTTGGGTGELFF.

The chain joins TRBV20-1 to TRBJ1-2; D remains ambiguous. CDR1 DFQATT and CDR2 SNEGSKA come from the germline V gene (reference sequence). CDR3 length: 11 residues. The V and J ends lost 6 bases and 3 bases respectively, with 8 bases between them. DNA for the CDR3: TGCAGTGCCACCGGACACTATGGCTACACCTTC. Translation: CSATGHYGYTF.

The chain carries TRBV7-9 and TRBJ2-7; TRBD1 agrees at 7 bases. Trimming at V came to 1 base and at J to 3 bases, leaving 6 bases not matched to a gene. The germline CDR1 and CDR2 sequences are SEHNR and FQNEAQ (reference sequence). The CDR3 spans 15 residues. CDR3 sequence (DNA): TGTGCCAGCAGCTTAGGACAGGGCAGCCTCTACGAGCAGTACTTC. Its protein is CASSLGQGSLYEQYF.

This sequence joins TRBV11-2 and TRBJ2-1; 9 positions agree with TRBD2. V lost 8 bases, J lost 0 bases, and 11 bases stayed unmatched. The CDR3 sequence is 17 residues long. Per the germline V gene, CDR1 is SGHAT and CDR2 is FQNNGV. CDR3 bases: TGTGCCAGCCGGCCGCTAGCGGGAATGAGCTCCTACAATGAGCAGTTCTTC. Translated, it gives CASRPLAGMSSYNEQFF.

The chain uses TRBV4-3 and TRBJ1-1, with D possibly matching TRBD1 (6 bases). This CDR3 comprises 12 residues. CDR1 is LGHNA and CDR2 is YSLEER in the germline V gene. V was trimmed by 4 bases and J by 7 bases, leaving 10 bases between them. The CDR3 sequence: CASSLGGGEAFF. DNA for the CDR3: TGCGCCAGCAGCCTAGGGGGTGGTGAAGCTTTCTTT.

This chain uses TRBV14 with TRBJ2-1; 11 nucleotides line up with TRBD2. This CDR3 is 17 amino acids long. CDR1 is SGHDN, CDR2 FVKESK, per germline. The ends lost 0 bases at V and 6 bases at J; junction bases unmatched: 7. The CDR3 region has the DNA TGTGCCAGCAGCCAAGAAGGCGGTCTAGCGGGAGGCAATGAGCAGTTCTTC. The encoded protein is CASSQEGGLAGGNEQFF.

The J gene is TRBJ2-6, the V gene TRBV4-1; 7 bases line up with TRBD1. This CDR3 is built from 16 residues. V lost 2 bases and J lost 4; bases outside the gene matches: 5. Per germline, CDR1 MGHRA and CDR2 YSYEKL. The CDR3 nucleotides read TGCGCCAGCAGCCAACTAGGGACAGCCGGGGCCAACGTCCTGACTTTC. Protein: CASSQLGTAGANVLTF.

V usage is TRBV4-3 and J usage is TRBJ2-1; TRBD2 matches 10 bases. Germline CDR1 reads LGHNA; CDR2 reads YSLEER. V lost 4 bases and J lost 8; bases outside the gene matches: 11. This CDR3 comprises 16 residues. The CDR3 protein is CASSRASGSLNYEQFF. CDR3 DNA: TGCGCCAGCAGCCGGGCTAGCGGGAGCCTGAATTATGAGCAGTTCTTC.

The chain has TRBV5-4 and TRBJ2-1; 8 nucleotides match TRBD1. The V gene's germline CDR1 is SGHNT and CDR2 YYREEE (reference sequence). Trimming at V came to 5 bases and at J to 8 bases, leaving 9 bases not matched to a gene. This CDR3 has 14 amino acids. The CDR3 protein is CASRPDRGTHEQFF. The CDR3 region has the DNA TGTGCCAGCAGGCCTGACAGGGGAACTCATGAGCAGTTCTTC.

Written as DNA, the CDR3 is TGTGCCAGTAAGCTGCAGGGCTCTGGGGCCAACGTCCTGACTTTC. Amino acid sequence: CASKLQGSGANVLTF. The chain has TRBV19 and TRBJ2-6, with D perhaps matching TRBD1 (5 bases). Trimming left V 7 bases short and J 0 bases short, with 10 bases between. CDR1 is LNHDA and CDR2 is SQIVND in the germline V gene (reference sequence). This CDR3 is built from 15 residues.

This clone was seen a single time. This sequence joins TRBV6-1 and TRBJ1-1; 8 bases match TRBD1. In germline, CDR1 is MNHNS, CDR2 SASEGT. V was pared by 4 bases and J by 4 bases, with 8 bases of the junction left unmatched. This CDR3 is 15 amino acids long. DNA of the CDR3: TGTGCCAGCAGTGTCCGGACAGGGTTTGGCACTGAAGCTTTCTTT. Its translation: CASSVRTGFGTEAFF.

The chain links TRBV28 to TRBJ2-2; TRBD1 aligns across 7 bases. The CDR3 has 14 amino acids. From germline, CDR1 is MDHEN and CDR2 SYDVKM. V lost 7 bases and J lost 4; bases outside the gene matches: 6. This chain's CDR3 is CASTQGSGTGELFF. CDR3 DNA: TGTGCCAGCACACAGGGGTCGGGCACCGGGGAGCTGTTTTTT.

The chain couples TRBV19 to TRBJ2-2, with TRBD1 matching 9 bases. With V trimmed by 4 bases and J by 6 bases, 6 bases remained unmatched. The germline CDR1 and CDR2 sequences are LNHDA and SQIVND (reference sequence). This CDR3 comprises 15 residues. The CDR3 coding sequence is TGTGCCAGTAGTAACACAGGGGGCGGATCCGGGGAGCTGTTTTTT. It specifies CASSNTGGGSGELFF.

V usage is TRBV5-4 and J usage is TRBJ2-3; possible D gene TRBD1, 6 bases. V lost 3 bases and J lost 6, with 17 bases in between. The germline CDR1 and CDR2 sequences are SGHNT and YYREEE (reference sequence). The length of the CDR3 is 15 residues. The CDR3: CASSSRGKADDTQYF. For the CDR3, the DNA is TGTGCCAGCAGCTCGAGGGGGAAGGCGGACGATACGCAGTATTTT.

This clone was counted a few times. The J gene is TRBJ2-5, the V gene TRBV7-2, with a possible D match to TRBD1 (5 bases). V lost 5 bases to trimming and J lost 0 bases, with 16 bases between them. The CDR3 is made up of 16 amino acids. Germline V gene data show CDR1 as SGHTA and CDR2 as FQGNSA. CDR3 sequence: CASSPRGLADQETQYF. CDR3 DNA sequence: TGTGCCAGCAGCCCAAGGGGTCTGGCGGACCAAGAGACCCAGTACTTC.

CDR3 sequence (DNA): TGTGCCAGCTCACCACCTTCTGCGGGACTAGCGGGAGGGGGAGATACGCAGTATTTT. It translates to CASSPPSAGLAGGGDTQYF. The chain uses TRBV18 and TRBJ2-3, with 16 bases identical to TRBD2. V trimming: 0 bases; J trimming: 5 bases; junction bases outside the gene matches: 8. Germline CDR1 reads KGHSH; CDR2 reads LQKENI. The length of the CDR3 is 19 residues.

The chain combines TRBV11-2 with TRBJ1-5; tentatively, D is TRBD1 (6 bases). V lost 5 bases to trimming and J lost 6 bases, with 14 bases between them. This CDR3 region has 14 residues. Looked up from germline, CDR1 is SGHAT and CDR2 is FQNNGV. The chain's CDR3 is CASSQDGGLQPQHF. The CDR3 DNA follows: TGTGCCAGCAGCCAAGACGGGGGGCTTCAGCCCCAGCATTTT.

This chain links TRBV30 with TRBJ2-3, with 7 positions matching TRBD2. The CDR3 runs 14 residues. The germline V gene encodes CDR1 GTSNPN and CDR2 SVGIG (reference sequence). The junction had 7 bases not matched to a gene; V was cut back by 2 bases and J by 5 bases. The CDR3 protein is CAWSRGEWIDTQYF. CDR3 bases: TGTGCCTGGAGTCGGGGGGAGTGGATAGATACGCAGTATTTT.

The CDR3 DNA sequence: TGCGCCAGCAGTCCAAGGGGTGCGGGAAACACCATATATTTT. Its translation is CASSPRGAGNTIYF. The chain employs TRBV5-1 and TRBJ1-3, with D perhaps matching TRBD1 (5 bases). V dropped 5 bases and J dropped 4 bases, with 13 bases sitting between them. The CDR3 runs to 14 residues. Germline V CDR1 and CDR2: SGHRS, YFSETQ.

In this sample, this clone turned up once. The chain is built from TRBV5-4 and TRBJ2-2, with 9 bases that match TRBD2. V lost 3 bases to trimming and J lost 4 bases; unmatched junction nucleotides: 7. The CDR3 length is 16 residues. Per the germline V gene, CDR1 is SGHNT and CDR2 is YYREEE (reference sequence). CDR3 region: CASSSLAGAPTGELFF. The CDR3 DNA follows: TGTGCCAGCAGCTCTTTAGCGGGAGCCCCCACCGGGGAGCTGTTTTTT.

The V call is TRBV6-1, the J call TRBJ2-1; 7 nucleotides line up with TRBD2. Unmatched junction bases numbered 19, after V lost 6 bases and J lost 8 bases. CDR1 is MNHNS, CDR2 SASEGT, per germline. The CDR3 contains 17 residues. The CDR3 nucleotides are TGTGCCAGCAGCGAACTCTCCGGCGGGAGTTATTCCTATGAGCAGTTCTTC. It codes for CASSELSGGSYSYEQFF.

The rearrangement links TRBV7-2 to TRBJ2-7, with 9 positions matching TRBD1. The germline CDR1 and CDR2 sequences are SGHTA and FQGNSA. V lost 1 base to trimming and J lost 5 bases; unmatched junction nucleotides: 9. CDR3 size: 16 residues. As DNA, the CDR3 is TGTGCCAGCAGCTTAGTTACCTTGGACAGGGGCAACGAGCAGTACTTC. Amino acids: CASSLVTLDRGNEQYF.

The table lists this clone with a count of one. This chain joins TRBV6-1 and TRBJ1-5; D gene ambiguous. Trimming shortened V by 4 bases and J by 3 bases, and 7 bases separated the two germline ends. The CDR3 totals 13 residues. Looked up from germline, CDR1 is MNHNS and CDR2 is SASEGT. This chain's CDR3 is CASSGASNQPQHF. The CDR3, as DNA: TGTGCCAGCAGTGGGGCTTCCAATCAGCCCCAGCATTTT.

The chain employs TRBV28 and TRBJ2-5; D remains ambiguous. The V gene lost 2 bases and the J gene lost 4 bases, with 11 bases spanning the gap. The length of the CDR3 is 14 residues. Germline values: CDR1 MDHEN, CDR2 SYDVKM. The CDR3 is CASSLGQKRETQYF. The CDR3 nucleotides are TGTGCCAGCAGTTTAGGCCAGAAGAGAGAGACCCAGTACTTC.

DNA for the CDR3: TGTGCCAGCAGCTTAAGGGGACAGAAGGCTTTCTTT. Its protein product is CASSLRGQKAFF. The chain combines TRBV11-1 with TRBJ1-1; the match to TRBD1 covers 7 bases. The V and J ends lost 2 bases and 11 bases, in that order; junction bases with no gene match: 5. The CDR3 contains 12 residues. Germline V gene data show CDR1 as SGHAT and CDR2 as FQDESV (reference sequence).